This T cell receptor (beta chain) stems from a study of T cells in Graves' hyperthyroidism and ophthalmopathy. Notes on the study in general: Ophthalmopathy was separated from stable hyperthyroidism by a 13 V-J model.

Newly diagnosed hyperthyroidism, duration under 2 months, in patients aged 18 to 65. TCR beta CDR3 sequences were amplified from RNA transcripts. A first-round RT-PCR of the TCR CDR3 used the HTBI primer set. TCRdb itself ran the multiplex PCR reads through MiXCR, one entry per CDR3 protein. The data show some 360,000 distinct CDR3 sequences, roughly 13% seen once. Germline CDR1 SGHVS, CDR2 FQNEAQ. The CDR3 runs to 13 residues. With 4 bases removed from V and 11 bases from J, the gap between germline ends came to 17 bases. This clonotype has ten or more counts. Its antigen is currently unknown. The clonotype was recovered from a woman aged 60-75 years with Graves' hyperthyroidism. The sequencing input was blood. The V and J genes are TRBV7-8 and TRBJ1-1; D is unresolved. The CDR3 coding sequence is TGTGCCAGCAGCTCAACAGTATACGATAAGGCTTTCTTT. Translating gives CASSSTVYDKAFF.